This T cell receptor beta chain was identified in a study of blood T cell repertoires in COVID-19 (dated by TCRdb to between 2020 and 2021). Study-level background: Collaborator samples came from the United States, Italy and Spain and covered acute and convalescent phases of COVID-19. HLA class I and class II types, where available, came from metadata supplied by the sample provider rather than from assay-based typing. Nearly every sample came with metadata listing a de-identified subject ID, COVID-19 status, age in years and sex. The dataset comprised deeply sampled blood TCRbeta repertoires from subjects exposed to, actively infected with, or recovered from COVID-19. The samples were drawn from two sources: the first 160 participants of the ongoing ImmuneRACE study, and some 1,300 subjects contributed by 6 global collaborators. The repertoires were made available in a free public database intended to serve as a resource for research on the immune response to SARS-CoV-2. The material from the prospective study consisted of cDNA or gDNA derived from T cells, B-cell-depleted T cells, or PBMCs.

Each collaborating institution followed its own protocols to collect whole blood in K2EDTA tubes. For TCRbeta analysis, collaborator samples were shipped as frozen whole blood, as isolated PBMCs, or as DNA extracted from either sample type. The immunoSEQ Assay, a bias-controlled multiplex PCR, was used to amplify TCRbeta CDR3 regions from genomic DNA. On the authors' methods: Within the assay, amplification of reference gene primers was used to estimate how many nucleated cells each sample contained. Sequence reads were collapsed and filtered to measure the absolute abundance of every unique TCRbeta CDR3 rearrangement. For each sample, productive Simpson clonality was calculated by taking the square root of Simpson's diversity index across productive rearrangements. TCRdb provides this immuneACCESS table in a form limited to in-frame rearrangements. Some clones are lacking; in checked studies, under half of them reflect an unresolved V gene, and why the rest are absent is not known. V and J calls and clone size follow that table, whereas D and trimming were derived from the DNA. This sample holds approximately 200,000 clones; approximately 86% were observed only once. The leading ten clones occupy 2.1% of the sample.

Counted from cysteine to phenylalanine, this CDR3 has 13 amino acids. Only the CDR3 portion is preserved as DNA: 39 bases, with reading frame beginning at the first base. CDR1 KGHSH and CDR2 LQKENI were looked up in the germline V gene. Relative to germline, V is 6 bases shorter and J is 4 bases shorter, with 13 bases between their ends. Note on this clone: Its cognate antigen has yet to be identified. Per-base quality was not reported, and no clone a single base away is much larger than it.

The paper as a whole reports these results and caveats: The amount of clinical and demographic metadata varied by source and participant and was provided uncurated.

Source material: peripheral blood. Rearrangement joined TRBV18 to TRBJ2-7; a tentative D call is TRBD2 (5 bases match). The clonotype comes from a man aged 70 or older with active or convalescent COVID-19. The CDR3 region has the sequence CASSTRGDYEQYF. The sequenced DNA: TGTGCCAGCTCCACTAGAGGAGATTACGAGCAGTACTTC.